This paragraph covers one T cell receptor beta chain sequence. One end of the junction varies from germline; a read error may be responsible. The input was approximately 0.45 ug total RNA; TCR beta cDNA was made from it with a constant-region primer. Amplification in three nested multiplex PCR rounds with slightly modified ARM-PCR gave rise to TCR beta libraries. TCRdb re-called the multiplex PCR reads with MiXCR, one entry per CDR3 protein. The repertoire includes approximately 320,000 distinct CDR3 sequences, 50% to 75% of them detected once, and 15% to 20% sits in the top ten. Germline DNA was also extracted, and blood RNA was taken from unsorted whole blood. The data are from a study of tumor-infiltrating lymphocytes in primary liver carcinoma. The source material was peripheral blood. The source of this sequence is a woman aged 25 to 39 with primary liver carcinoma and hepatitis B virus infection.

The CDR3 is CASSPHRVSSYEQYF. The CDR3 nucleotides read TGTGCCAGCAGCCCCCACAGGGTGAGCTCCTACGAGCAGTATTTC. This chain joins TRBV6-2 or TRBV6-3 and TRBJ2-7; D may be TRBD1 (6 bases). This CDR3 contains 15 residues. Germline CDR1 and CDR2: MNHEY and SVGEGT.